A selection of T cell receptor beta chains follows, all from one sample in a study of blood T cell repertoires in COVID-19. Assay: immunoSEQ multiplex PCR; the TCRdb copy retains only in-frame clones and omits some. This sample has hundreds of thousands of clones, with 80% to 90% found just once. The sample comprised peripheral blood. The receptors were gathered from a man at least 80 years old with acute or convalescent COVID-19. Each CDR3 is given with its conserved first and last residue. D genes are given only for firm matches. Not all rows give a size; the values are once, few, many and, for expanded clones, a class.

abundance	v_gene	j_gene	d_gene	CDR3nt	CDR3aa
NA	TRBV7-9	TRBJ2-5	TRBD2	TGTGCCAGCAGCTTAGTGGGACTAGCGGGAGAACAGTACTTC	CASSLVGLAGEQYF
NA	TRBV28	TRBJ1-2	NA	TGTGCCAGCAGTACAGGGCTTGATAACTATGGCTACACCTTC	CASSTGLDNYGYTF
NA	TRBV28	TRBJ2-6	NA	TGTGCCAGCAGTTTCTACAGCTCTGGGGCCAACGTCCTGACTTTC	CASSFYSSGANVLTF
NA	TRBV14	TRBJ1-3	NA	TGTGCCAGCAGCTTACAGGGCAGCGCTGGAAACACCATATATTTT	CASSLQGSAGNTIYF
NA	TRBV5-6	TRBJ2-5	NA	TGTGCCAGCAGCTTGGCCTCGGTAGAGACCCAGTACTTC	CASSLASVETQYF
NA	TRBV6-1	TRBJ2-1	TRBD2	TGTGCCAGCAGTGATCCTCCTAGCGGCTACAATGAGCAGTTCTTC	CASSDPPSGYNEQFF
once	TRBV18	TRBJ1-2	TRBD1	TGTGCCAGCTCACCACTTGTTGCTCCGGGACAGAACTATGGCTACACCTTC	CASSPLVAPGQNYGYTF
NA	TRBV29-1	TRBJ2-5	NA	TGCAGCGTTGATGGTGAGCGGACGTACCAAGAGACCCAGTACTTC	CSVDGERTYQETQYF
once	TRBV5-1	TRBJ1-5	TRBD1	TGCGCCAGCAGCCCTCTCCCCGGGACAGAGAATCAGCCCCAGCATTTT	CASSPLPGTENQPQHF
NA	TRBV30	TRBJ1-1	NA	TGTGCCTGGAGTGCTGCCGGGAACACTGAAGCTTTCTTT	CAWSAAGNTEAFF
NA	TRBV20-1	TRBJ1-4	NA	TGCAGTGCTAGTACAGGAACTGCAACTAATGAAAAACTGTTTTTT	CSASTGTATNEKLFF
NA	TRBV29-1	TRBJ2-1	NA	TGCAGCGTTGAAGGCCCGCCAACTTACAATGAGCAGTTCTTC	CSVEGPPTYNEQFF
NA	TRBV5-1	TRBJ2-3	NA	TGCGCCAGCAGCCAGGTGGGTCGAGGCACAGATACGCAGTATTTT	CASSQVGRGTDTQYF
NA	TRBV19	TRBJ2-2	TRBD1	TGTGCCAGTCGGGCCGGGACAGGGCGCGCCGGGGAGCTGTTTTTT	CASRAGTGRAGELFF
NA	TRBV6-6	TRBJ2-5	NA	TGTGCCAGCCGGGCAGGGACTCAAGAGACCCAGTACTTC	CASRAGTQETQYF
NA	TRBV14	TRBJ2-5	TRBD1	TGTGCCAGCAGCCGACTCAGGGGGATGCAAGAGACCCAGTACTTC	CASSRLRGMQETQYF
NA	TRBV30	TRBJ2-6	NA	TGTGCCTGGAGCGGGGACTCTGGGGCCAACGTCCTGACTTTC	CAWSGDSGANVLTF
NA	TRBV18	TRBJ2-1	TRBD2	TGTGCCAGCTCACCGAGGGCTAGCGGGTACAATGAGCAGTTCTTC	CASSPRASGYNEQFF
NA	TRBV7-9	TRBJ2-3	NA	TGTGCCAGCAGCTTACCATCCACAGATACGCAGTATTTT	CASSLPSTDTQYF
NA	TRBV18	TRBJ2-1	TRBD2	TGTGCCAGCTCACTGACTCCCGGGACTAGAGAAGGCAATGAGCAGTTCTTC	CASSLTPGTREGNEQFF
NA	TRBV2	TRBJ1-1	NA	TGTGCCAGCAGTGAGGACAGATTGAACACTGAAGCTTTCTTT	CASSEDRLNTEAFF
NA	TRBV24-1	TRBJ2-3	TRBD1	TGTGCCACCAGTGACCGAGACAGGGACCCCACAGATACGCAGTATTTT	CATSDRDRDPTDTQYF
NA	TRBV14	TRBJ2-1	TRBD2	TGTGCCAGCAGCCAAGTGAGCGGGGGGCACAATGAGCAGTTCTTC	CASSQVSGGHNEQFF
NA	TRBV7-3	TRBJ1-6	NA	TGTGCCAGCAGCCCGAATGGGGCAGCTAATTCACCCCTCCACTTT	CASSPNGAANSPLHF
NA	TRBV4-3	TRBJ2-2	TRBD2	TGCGCCAGCAGCCAAGATTTCCAGCGGGAATCCTCCGGGGAGCTGTTTTTT	CASSQDFQRESSGELFF
NA	TRBV7-8	TRBJ2-2	TRBD1	TGTGCCAGCAGCTTATCCGGGACAGGGAACACCGGGGAGCTGTTTTTT	CASSLSGTGNTGELFF
NA	TRBV6-5	TRBJ1-2	NA	TGTGCCAGCAGCCGGAGCAGGGTCTATGGCTACACCTTC	CASSRSRVYGYTF
NA	TRBV5-1	TRBJ2-2	NA	TGCGCCAGCAGGTGGGGGGACGGGCGAAACACCGGGGAGCTGTTTTTT	CASRWGDGRNTGELFF
NA	TRBV4-1	TRBJ1-2	NA	TGCGCCAGCAGCCAAGAAGCGTCAGTTAACTATGGCTACACCTTC	CASSQEASVNYGYTF
NA	TRBV7-2	TRBJ2-1	NA	TGTGCCAGCAGCTCCGGTTTCAATGAGCAGTTCTTC	CASSSGFNEQFF
NA	TRBV7-9	TRBJ2-1	NA	TGTGCCAGCAGCTTAACAGGAGGGTGGAACAATGAGCAGTTCTTC	CASSLTGGWNNEQFF
NA	TRBV18	TRBJ1-2	NA	TGTGCCAGCTCACCACGACGGACAGCGGACGACTATGGCTACACCTTC	CASSPRRTADDYGYTF
NA	TRBV5-4	TRBJ2-3	TRBD2	TGTGCCAGCAGCTCCCGTTCGGGACTAGCGGGAGGGTATGGAGATACGCAGTATTTT	CASSSRSGLAGGYGDTQYF
once	TRBV5-1	TRBJ1-4	NA	TGCGCCAGCTCCACGGGGACTCGGGATGAAAAACTGTTTTTT	CASSTGTRDEKLFF
few	TRBV24-1	TRBJ2-2	NA	TGTGCCACCAGTGAACCGGGCACCGGGGAGCTGTTTTTT	CATSEPGTGELFF
NA	TRBV6-5	TRBJ1-5	NA	TGTGCCAGCAGCCGCGATAGCAATCGGCCCCAGCATTTT	CASSRDSNRPQHF
once	TRBV14	TRBJ1-6	NA	TGTGCCAGCAGCCAACCTGGGACACCCTATAATTCACCCCTCCACTTT	CASSQPGTPYNSPLHF
NA	TRBV19	TRBJ1-5	TRBD1	TGTGCCAGTAGTACCCTGACAGGGCCCAACCTCAATCAGCCCCAGCATTTT	CASSTLTGPNLNQPQHF